This is a list of T cell receptor beta chains from one sample in a study of shared clonotypes between healthy human individuals. The protocol was immunoSEQ multiplex PCR, while the TCRdb copy is restricted to in-frame clones and leaves out a portion. The table lists around 2.5 million clones, 90% to 95% of them singletons, with 0.36% in the top ten. Material: naive CD4+ T cells from PBMCs. These receptors were obtained from a young man in good health. Some clones in this sample may be carry-over from other donors' samples. CDR3s include the opening cysteine and the closing phenylalanine or tryptophan.

v_call cdr3_aa
TRBV7-8 CASTNLRGRTSNQPQHF
TRBV28 CASSLLQAGLAGNTIYF
TRBV10-1 CASSAGGLDEQYF
TRBV6-1 CASSEAQAGVNTEAFF
TRBV5-8 CASSPHVGTSGFSYNEQFF
TRBV28 CASRDTSGTYNEQFF
TRBV28 CASTSVGISNQPQHF
TRBV7-9 CASRSSGTDTEAFF
TRBV5-1 CASSFRTSGRGFEQFF
TRBV4-3 CASSRGRGGAADTQYF
TRBV29-1 CSSRQGSGTEAFF
TRBV2 CASETGGLGPQHF
TRBV7-9 CASTTGGTDTQYF
TRBV14 CASSYTSGMNTEAFF
TRBV5-1 CASSFNGRSYEQYF
TRBV5-1 CASSSRQGGAEQYF
TRBV2 CASSVELFNNEQFF
TRBV2 CASSEVGGRAGDTQYF
TRBV9 CASSVEIPGSSYGYTF
TRBV28 CASSLKRTEAFF
TRBV4-3 CASSQAGTDNEKLFF
TRBV19 CASSITSLAGNNEQFF
TRBV12-5 CASGLNFLTGEQFF
TRBV7-2 CASSRLAGAYEQYF